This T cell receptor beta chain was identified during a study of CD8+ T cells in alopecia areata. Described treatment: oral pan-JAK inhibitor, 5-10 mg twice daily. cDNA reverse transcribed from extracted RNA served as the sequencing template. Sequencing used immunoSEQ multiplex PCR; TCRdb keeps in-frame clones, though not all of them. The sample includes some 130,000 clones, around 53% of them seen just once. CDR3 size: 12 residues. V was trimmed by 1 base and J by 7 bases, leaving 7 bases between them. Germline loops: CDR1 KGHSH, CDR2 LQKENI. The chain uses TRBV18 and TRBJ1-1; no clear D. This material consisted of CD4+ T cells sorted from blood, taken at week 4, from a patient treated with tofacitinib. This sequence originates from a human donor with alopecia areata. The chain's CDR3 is CASSPRANEAFF. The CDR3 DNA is TGTGCCAGCTCACCACGGGCGAATGAAGCTTTCTTT.